The 2 T cell receptor beta chains listed next were all sequenced from one sample in a study of cytomegalovirus exposure and HLA in healthy donors (dated by TCRdb to between 2016 and 2019). The library was generated by the immunoSEQ multiplex PCR assay. For the multiplex PCR, a mixture combining 60 forward primers for TCR Vbeta segments and 13 reverse primers for TCR Jbeta segments was used. Imported from immuneACCESS, the table was reduced by TCRdb to in-frame sequences with V and J called. These copies leave out some clones; in studies compared against another copy, an unresolved V gene accounts for under half, and the cause of the remainder is not known. This sample holds about 67,000 clones; 75% to 90% were observed only once. The ten biggest clones cover 9.5% to 13% of the sample. The sample taken for sequencing was PBMCs. These receptors were taken from a woman younger than 45 in good health and CMV-seropositive.

The chain carries TRBV4-1 and TRBJ2-2; TRBD2 matches 8 bases. The germline V gene encodes CDR1 MGHRA and CDR2 YSYEKL. The V segment lost 0 bases and the J segment 4 bases; nucleotides outside the gene matches: 13. The CDR3 sequence is 19 residues long. For the CDR3, the DNA is TGCGCCAGCAGCCAAGAGACGTCGTGGAGCGGGAGAGGCACCGGGGAGCTGTTTTTT. Protein: CASSQETSWSGRGTGELFF.

The rearrangement uses TRBV5-1 and TRBJ2-3; TRBD2 agrees at 12 bases. Germline loops: CDR1 SGHRS, CDR2 YFSETQ. CDR3 length equals 18 residues. Unmatched junction bases numbered 9, after V lost 4 bases and J lost 0 bases. CDR3 sequence: CASSRGLAGPYSTDTQYF. In DNA, the CDR3 is TGCGCCAGCAGCAGAGGACTAGCGGGACCCTATAGCACAGATACGCAGTATTTT.